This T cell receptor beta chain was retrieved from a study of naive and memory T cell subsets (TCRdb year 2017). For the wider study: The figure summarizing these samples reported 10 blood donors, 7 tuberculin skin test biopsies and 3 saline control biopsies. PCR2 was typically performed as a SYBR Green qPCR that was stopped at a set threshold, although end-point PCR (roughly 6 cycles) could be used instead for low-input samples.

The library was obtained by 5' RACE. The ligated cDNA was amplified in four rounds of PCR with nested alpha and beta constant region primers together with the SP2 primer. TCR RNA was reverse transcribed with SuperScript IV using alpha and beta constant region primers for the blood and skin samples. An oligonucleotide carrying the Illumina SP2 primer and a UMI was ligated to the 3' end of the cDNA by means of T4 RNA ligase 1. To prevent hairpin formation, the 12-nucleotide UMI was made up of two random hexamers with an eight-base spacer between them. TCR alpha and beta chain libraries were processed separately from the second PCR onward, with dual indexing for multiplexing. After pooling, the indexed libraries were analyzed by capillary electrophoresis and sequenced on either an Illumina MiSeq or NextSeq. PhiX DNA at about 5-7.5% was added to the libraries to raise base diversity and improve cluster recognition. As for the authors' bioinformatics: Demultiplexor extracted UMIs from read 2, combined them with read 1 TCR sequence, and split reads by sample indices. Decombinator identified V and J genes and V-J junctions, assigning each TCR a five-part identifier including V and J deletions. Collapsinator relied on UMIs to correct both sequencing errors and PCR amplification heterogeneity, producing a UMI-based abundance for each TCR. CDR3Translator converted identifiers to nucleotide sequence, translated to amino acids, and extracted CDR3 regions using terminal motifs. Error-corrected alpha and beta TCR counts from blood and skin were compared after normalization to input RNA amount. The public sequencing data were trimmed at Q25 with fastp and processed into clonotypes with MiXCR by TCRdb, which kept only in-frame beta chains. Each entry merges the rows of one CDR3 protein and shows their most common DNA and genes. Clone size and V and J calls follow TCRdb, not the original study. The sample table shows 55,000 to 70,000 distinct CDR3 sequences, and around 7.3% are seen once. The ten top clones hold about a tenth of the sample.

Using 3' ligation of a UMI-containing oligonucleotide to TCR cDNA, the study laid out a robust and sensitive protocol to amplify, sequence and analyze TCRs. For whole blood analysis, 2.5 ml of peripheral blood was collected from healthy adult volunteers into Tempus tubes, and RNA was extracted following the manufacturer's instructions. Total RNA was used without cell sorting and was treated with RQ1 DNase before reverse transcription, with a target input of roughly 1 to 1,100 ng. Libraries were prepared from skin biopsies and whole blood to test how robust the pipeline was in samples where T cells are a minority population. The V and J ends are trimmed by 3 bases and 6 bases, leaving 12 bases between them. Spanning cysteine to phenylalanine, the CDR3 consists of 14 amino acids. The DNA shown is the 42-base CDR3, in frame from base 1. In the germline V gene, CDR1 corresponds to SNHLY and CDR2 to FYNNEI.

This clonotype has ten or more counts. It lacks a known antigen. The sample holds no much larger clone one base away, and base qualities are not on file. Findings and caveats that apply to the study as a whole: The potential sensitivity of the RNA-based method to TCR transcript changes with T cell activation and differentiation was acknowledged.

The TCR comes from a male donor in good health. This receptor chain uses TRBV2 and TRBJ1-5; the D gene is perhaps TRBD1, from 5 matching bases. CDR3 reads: CASSEGPSGQPQHF. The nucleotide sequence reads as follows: TGTGCCAGCAGTGAGGGACCATCAGGTCAGCCCCAGCATTTT.